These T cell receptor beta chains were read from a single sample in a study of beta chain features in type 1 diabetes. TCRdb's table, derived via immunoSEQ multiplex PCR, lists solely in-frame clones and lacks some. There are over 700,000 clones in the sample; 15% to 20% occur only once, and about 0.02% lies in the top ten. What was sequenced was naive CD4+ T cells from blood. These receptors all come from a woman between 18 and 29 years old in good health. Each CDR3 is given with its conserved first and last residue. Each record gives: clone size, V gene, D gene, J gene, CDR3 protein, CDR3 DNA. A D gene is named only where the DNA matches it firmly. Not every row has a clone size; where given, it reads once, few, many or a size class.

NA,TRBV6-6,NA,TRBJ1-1,CASSSGQLGNTEAFF,TGTGCCAGCAGTTCAGGACAGTTGGGGAACACTGAAGCTTTCTTT
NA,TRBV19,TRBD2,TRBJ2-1,CASSIYTSGVYNEQFF,TGTGCCAGTAGTATCTATACTAGCGGGGTATACAATGAGCAGTTCTTC
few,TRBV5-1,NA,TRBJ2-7,CASSLDLAAYEQYF,TGCGCCAGCAGCTTGGATCTAGCAGCCTACGAGCAGTACTTC
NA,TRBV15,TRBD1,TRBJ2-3,CATKPGQGRGDTQYF,TGTGCCACCAAACCGGGACAGGGTCGAGGAGATACGCAGTATTTT
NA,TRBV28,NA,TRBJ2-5,CASSLIRDWETQYF,TGTGCCAGCAGTTTAATCCGGGACTGGGAGACCCAGTACTTC
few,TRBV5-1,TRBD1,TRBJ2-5,CASSIQGAGETQYF,TGCGCCAGCAGCATTCAGGGGGCAGGAGAGACCCAGTACTTC
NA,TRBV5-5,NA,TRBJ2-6,CASSSSTSGANVLTF,TGTGCCAGCAGCTCTTCAACCTCTGGGGCCAACGTCCTGACTTTC
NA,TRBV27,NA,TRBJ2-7,CASSRARGHEQYF,TGTGCCAGCTCCAGGGCCAGGGGCCACGAGCAGTACTTC
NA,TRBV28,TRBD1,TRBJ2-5,CASSINGQGTGETQYF,TGTGCCAGCAGTATCAACGGACAGGGCACGGGAGAGACCCAGTACTTC
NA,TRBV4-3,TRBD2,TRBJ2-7,CASSQDRSSGVLSYEQYF,TGCGCCAGCAGCCAAGATAGGTCTAGCGGAGTTCTCTCCTACGAGCAGTACTTC
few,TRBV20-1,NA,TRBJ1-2,CRPNGYTF,TGCAGACCTAATGGCTACACCTTC
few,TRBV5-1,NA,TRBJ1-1,CASSLGRYGYEAFF,TGCGCCAGCAGCTTGGGCAGGTACGGCTATGAAGCTTTCTTT
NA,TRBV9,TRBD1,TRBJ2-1,CASSGGTGGGEQFF,TGTGCCAGCAGCGGAGGGACAGGGGGTGGTGAGCAGTTCTTC
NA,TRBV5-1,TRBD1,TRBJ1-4,CASSPGNTGANEKLFF,TGCGCCAGCAGCCCAGGGAATACAGGGGCTAATGAAAAACTGTTTTTT
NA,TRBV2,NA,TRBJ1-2,CASSDVWANYGYTF,TGTGCCAGCAGTGACGTCTGGGCTAACTATGGCTACACCTTC
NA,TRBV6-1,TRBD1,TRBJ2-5,CASSQGQGRQETQYF,TGTGCCAGCAGTCAGGGACAGGGGAGACAAGAGACCCAGTACTTC
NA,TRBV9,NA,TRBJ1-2,CASSVEVGNYGYTF,TGTGCCAGCAGCGTAGAGGTCGGCAACTATGGCTACACCTTC
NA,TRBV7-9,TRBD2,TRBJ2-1,CASSPTYSGSGSYNEQFF,TGTGCCAGCAGCCCTACTTACAGCGGGAGTGGCTCCTACAATGAGCAGTTCTTC
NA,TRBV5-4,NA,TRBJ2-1,CASSLALAHNEQFF,TGTGCCAGCAGCTTGGCGCTAGCTCACAATGAGCAGTTCTTC
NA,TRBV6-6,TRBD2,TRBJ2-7,CASSPLAGGLLEQYF,TGTGCCAGCAGCCCCCTAGCGGGAGGGCTTCTCGAGCAGTACTTC
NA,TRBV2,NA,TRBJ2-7,CASSEDWTKNEQYF,TGTGCCAGCAGTGAAGATTGGACCAAGAACGAGCAGTACTTC
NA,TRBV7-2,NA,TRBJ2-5,CASSLNHRIQETQYF,TGTGCCAGCAGCTTAAATCATCGAATACAAGAGACCCAGTACTTC
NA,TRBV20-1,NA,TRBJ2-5,CSAYQETQYF,TGCAGTGCATACCAAGAGACCCAGTACTTC
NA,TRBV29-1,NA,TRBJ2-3,CSVRGSFADTQYF,TGCAGCGTCCGTGGCAGTTTTGCAGATACGCAGTATTTT
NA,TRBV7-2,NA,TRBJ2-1,CASSPVATHNEQFF,TGTGCCAGCAGCCCTGTGGCTACACACAATGAGCAGTTCTTC
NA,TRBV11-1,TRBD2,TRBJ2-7,CASRVAGEHYEQYF,TGTGCCAGCAGGGTTGCGGGAGAACACTACGAGCAGTACTTC
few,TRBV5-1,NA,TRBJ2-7,CASRGSYEQYF,TGCGCCAGCAGGGGCTCATACGAGCAGTACTTC
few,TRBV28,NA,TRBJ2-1,CASTRTAEGNEQFF,TGTGCCAGTACAAGGACAGCCGAGGGCAATGAGCAGTTCTTC
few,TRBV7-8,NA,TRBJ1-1,CASSLRDKNTEAFF,TGTGCCAGCAGCCTCCGGGACAAGAACACTGAAGCTTTCTTT